The clone carrying this TCR beta chain came up a few times. Its antigen remains unknown. The data derive from a study of response to subunit inactivated influenza vaccine. TCRdb re-called the RT-PCR reads with MiXCR, one entry per CDR3 protein. The table shows hundreds of thousands of distinct CDR3 sequences, with approximately 17% occurring only once. Study-level findings and limits: Authors suggested seasonal influenza vaccinations each recruit few new T cells.

Trimming shortened V by 1 base and J by 2 bases, and 9 bases separated the two germline ends. Germline loops: CDR1 LNHNV, CDR2 YYDKDF (reference sequence). The CDR3 is 14 residues long. The chain is built from TRBV15 and TRBJ2-7; D is undetermined. The sequenced sample was PBMCs from blood, obtained around 5 days after vaccination. The sequence was obtained from a man aged 50 to 60 who received an inactivated influenza vaccine. CDR3 residues: CATSRGARAYEQYF. The CDR3, as DNA: TGTGCCACCAGCAGAGGGGCCCGGGCCTACGAGCAGTACTTC.